Listed here are 15 T cell receptor beta chains from one sample, sequenced in a study of blood T cell repertoires in COVID-19. The method was immunoSEQ multiplex PCR; TCRdb's version includes in-frame clones alone and lacks a portion of them. The sample consists of 300,000 to 400,000 clones, 90% of them appearing once. What was sequenced was peripheral blood. Source of these receptors: a woman aged 30 to 39 with COVID-19, enrolled during active disease.

This clone was picked up a small number of times. This rearrangement joins TRBV5-1 to TRBJ1-6; weak D call: TRBD1 (6 bases). CDR3 length: 16 amino acids. V was cut by 4 bases and J by 0 bases, with 11 bases left in between. Germline V gives CDR1 SGHRS, CDR2 YFSETQ. CDR3 DNA: TGCGCCAGCAGCCCCTCGGACAGCTCCTATAATTCACCCCTCCACTTT. This encodes CASSPSDSSYNSPLHF.

The V and J genes are TRBV4-2 and TRBJ1-2; TRBD1 matches at 10 bases. Germline V lookup: CDR1 LGHNA, CDR2 YNFKEQ. The CDR3 loop spans 16 amino acids. V trimming: 0 bases; J trimming: 5 bases; junction bases outside the gene matches: 6. CDR3 sequence (DNA): TGTGCCAGCAGCCAAGATGGGACAGGGGATTTTTATGGCTACACCTTC. Its translation: CASSQDGTGDFYGYTF.

The V call is TRBV2, the J call TRBJ2-3; TRBD2 aligns across 8 bases. Germline CDR1 is SNHLY and CDR2 is FYNNEI. The CDR3 is made up of 15 amino acids. J lost 4 bases, V lost 5 bases, and 8 bases had no gene match. CDR3 residues: CASSPDSGMADTQYF. The CDR3 DNA sequence: TGTGCCAGCAGTCCCGATAGCGGGATGGCAGATACGCAGTATTTT. Full variable domain (outside the CDR3, taken from reference TRBV2 and TRBJ2-3): EPEVTQTPSHQVTQMGQEVILRCVPISNHLYFYWYRQILGQKVEFLVSFYNNEISEKSEIFDDQFSVERPDGSNFTLKIRSTKLEDSAMYFCASSPDSGMADTQYFGPGTRLTVL.

V and J are TRBV6-5 and TRBJ2-1; perhaps TRBD1 as D (6 bases). The CDR3 totals 14 residues. Trimming took 6 bases from V and 8 from J, leaving 17 bases between them. The germline V gene encodes CDR1 MNHEY and CDR2 SVGAGI. The CDR3 bases are TGTGCCAGCAGGGATACAGGGTCAAGGGATGAGCAGTTCTTC. It codes for CASRDTGSRDEQFF.

This chain links TRBV18 with TRBJ2-7; tentatively, D is TRBD1 (6 bases). The CDR3 totals 16 residues. CDR1 KGHSH and CDR2 LQKENI come from the germline V gene. V was trimmed by 6 bases and J by 3 bases, leaving 21 bases between them. This CDR3 reads CASSFTTGIGGYEQYF. In DNA form, the CDR3 reads TGTGCCAGCTCCTTCACCACGGGTATAGGGGGCTACGAGCAGTACTTC.

The gene calls are TRBV29-1 and TRBJ1-2; 10 positions match TRBD1. Trimming at V came to 6 bases and at J to 2 bases, leaving 6 bases not matched to a gene. This CDR3 is 14 amino acids long. Germline CDR1 SQVTM, CDR2 ANQGSEA. CDR3 nucleotide sequence: TGCAGCGTGGGACAGGGGATCGGGAACTATGGCTACACCTTC. Translating it yields CSVGQGIGNYGYTF.

V usage is TRBV3-1 (or the pseudogene TRBV3-2) and J usage is TRBJ2-5, with TRBD2 as a possible D gene (5 bases). Trimming cost V 5 bases and J 5 bases, with 18 bases left between them. Germline values: CDR1 LGHDT, CDR2 YNNKEL (reference sequence). This CDR3 has 15 amino acids. The CDR3 region has the DNA TGTGCCAGCAGCGGCCGGGATCCTTTGGGGGAGACCCAGTACTTC. It translates to CASSGRDPLGETQYF.

The chain has TRBV24-1 and TRBJ2-1; 11 nucleotides match TRBD2. The CDR3 is made up of 16 amino acids. J gave up 6 bases and V 4 bases, and 7 bases lay outside the gene matches. Germline V gene lookup returns CDR1 KGHDR and CDR2 SFDVKD. In DNA form, the CDR3 reads TGTGCCACCAGTGACCACGTAGCGGGAGGGATCAATGAGCAGTTCTTC. Translation gives CATSDHVAGGINEQFF.

The V and J genes are TRBV3-1 (or the pseudogene TRBV3-2) and TRBJ1-1, with TRBD1 matching 7 bases. Germline V CDR1 and CDR2: LGHDT, YNNKEL (reference sequence). J was trimmed by 1 base and V by 0 bases; bases with no gene match: 5. This CDR3 contains 16 residues. CDR3 DNA: TGTGCCAGCAGCCAAGATCGGGCAGGGGGGAACACTGAAGCTTTCTTT. This gives the protein CASSQDRAGGNTEAFF.

The V call is TRBV5-5, the J call TRBJ1-1; maybe TRBD1 (6 bases). Trimming left V 1 base short and J 2 bases short, with 12 bases between. Per the germline V gene, CDR1 is SGHKS and CDR2 is YYEKEE (reference sequence). CDR3 size: 15 residues. CDR3 nucleotide sequence: TGTGCCAGCAGCTTGTATTTAGGGACAAACACTGAAGCTTTCTTT. Residues: CASSLYLGTNTEAFF.

The V and J genes are TRBV6-5 and TRBJ1-3; no definite D call. The germline CDR1 and CDR2 sequences are MNHEY and SVGAGI. Trimming cost V 6 bases and J 0 bases, with 12 bases left between them. CDR3 length: 15 residues. The CDR3 DNA follows: TGTGCCAGCAGGGAGGACCCCAGCTCTGGAAACACCATATATTTT. Amino acid sequence: CASREDPSSGNTIYF.

The chain combines TRBV5-4 with TRBJ1-1, with 9 bases matching TRBD1. V gave up 4 bases and J gave up 7 bases; unmatched junction bases: 5. Looked up from germline, CDR1 is SGHNT and CDR2 is YYREEE (reference sequence). This CDR3 region has 13 residues. In nucleotides, the CDR3 is TGTGCCAGCAGCCCCGGGACAGGGAATGAAGCTTTCTTT. Protein: CASSPGTGNEAFF.

In this sample, this clone turned up once. The chain carries TRBV2 and TRBJ1-6; D remains ambiguous. The CDR3 length is 14 residues. Germline assignment: CDR1 SNHLY and CDR2 FYNNEI. The V gene lost 0 bases and the J gene lost 9 bases, with 9 bases spanning the gap. The CDR3 DNA follows: TGTGCCAGCAGTGAAGCGAGGCAGCGTTCACCCCTCCACTTT. It encodes CASSEARQRSPLHF.

The rearrangement links TRBV7-3 to TRBJ2-1; possible D gene TRBD2, 6 bases. This CDR3 comprises 15 residues. CDR1 and CDR2 from the germline V gene are SGHTA and FQGTGA. With 2 bases removed from V and 3 bases from J, the gap between germline ends came to 11 bases. The CDR3 DNA sequence: TGTGCCAGCAGCTTAGGTTCGGGGGACTACAATGAGCAGTTCTTC. The encoded protein is CASSLGSGDYNEQFF.

The V gene is TRBV7-3, the J gene TRBJ2-2, with 7 nucleotides matching TRBD1. The CDR3 contains 16 residues. Germline CDR1 SGHTA, CDR2 FQGTGA. V dropped 5 bases and J dropped 2; count of bases not matched to a gene: 8. CDR3 protein: CASSPPGTANTGELFF. The CDR3, as DNA: TGTGCCAGCAGCCCTCCTGGGACAGCCAACACCGGGGAGCTGTTTTTT.